The 22 T cell receptor beta chains below were found in one sample sequenced in a study of blood T cell repertoires in COVID-19. The table came from immunoSEQ multiplex PCR; TCRdb's copy has only in-frame clones and leaves some out. This table holds a few hundred thousand clones, around 90% found once. Sequenced material: PBMCs or T cells enriched from blood (not recorded which). These receptor sequences come from a woman younger than 35 with acute COVID-19.

This clone was found once. This chain joins TRBV9 and TRBJ2-1, with 10 bases lining up with TRBD2. Germline V gene data show CDR1 as SGDLS and CDR2 as YYNGEE. After removal of 6 bases from V and 4 bases from J, the junction contained 10 bases not matched to a gene. The CDR3 length is 16 residues. The CDR3 protein is CASTPLETSGYNEQFF. CDR3 sequence (DNA): TGTGCCAGCACCCCTCTGGAGACTAGCGGGTACAATGAGCAGTTCTTC.

Comment on this clone: The junction shows a germline mismatch at one end, possibly a read error. J is TRBJ2-1 and V is TRBV27; 14 bases line up with TRBD2. Per the germline V gene, CDR1 is MNHEY and CDR2 is SMNVEV (reference sequence). This CDR3 spans 12 amino acids. The CDR3 is CASRVGLAGEVF. DNA of the CDR3: TGTGCCAGCAGGGTGGGACTAGCGGGAGAAGTCTTC.

This chain connects TRBV28 to TRBJ2-7; 9 bases match TRBD1. The germline V gene encodes CDR1 MDHEN and CDR2 SYDVKM. The CDR3 is 14 amino acids. J was trimmed by 7 bases and V by 3 bases; bases with no gene match: 7. In nucleotides, the CDR3 is TGTGCCAGCAGTTTTCTACAGGGGGCGGGTGAGCAGTACTTC. Translating it yields CASSFLQGAGEQYF.

The J gene is TRBJ2-1, the V gene TRBV27; 9 positions agree with TRBD1. The CDR3 has 18 amino acids. Germline loops: CDR1 MNHEY, CDR2 SMNVEV (reference sequence). V dropped 5 bases and J dropped 7; count of bases not matched to a gene: 18. The chain's CDR3 is CASSMRVQHSGTGNEQFF. CDR3 nucleotide sequence: TGTGCCAGCAGTATGCGTGTCCAACATTCCGGGACAGGGAATGAGCAGTTCTTC.

The V and J genes are TRBV28 and TRBJ2-5; TRBD2 matches 8 bases. The CDR3 spans 14 residues. Trimming at V came to 5 bases and at J to 5 bases, leaving 7 bases not matched to a gene. Germline V gene lookup returns CDR1 MDHEN and CDR2 SYDVKM. The CDR3 DNA sequence: TGTGCCAGCAGTCCGAGCGGGAGTAGGGAGACCCAGTACTTC. Residues: CASSPSGSRETQYF.

V gene TRBV2 combines with J gene TRBJ2-7; 7 nucleotides line up with TRBD2. Trimming removed 6 bases from V and 0 bases from J; junction bases left unmatched: 11. This CDR3 spans 16 amino acids. Per germline, CDR1 SNHLY and CDR2 FYNNEI. The DNA for the CDR3 is TGTGCCAGCAGAAAGGGCGGGAGCAGGAGCTCCTACGAGCAGTACTTC. Translation gives CASRKGGSRSSYEQYF.

V usage is TRBV7-9 and J usage is TRBJ2-7, with a possible D match to TRBD2 (6 bases). V was clipped by 5 bases and J by 1 base, with 18 bases between them. The CDR3 has 16 residues. The V gene's germline CDR1 is SEHNR and CDR2 FQNEAQ (reference sequence). As DNA, the CDR3 is TGTGCCAGCAGCACGTCCGGGACTGGCACTTCCTACGAGCAGTACTTC. Its protein product is CASSTSGTGTSYEQYF.

The chain has TRBV20-1 and TRBJ2-7; D is unresolved. This CDR3 contains 14 residues. Between the trimmed V and J ends, which lost 3 bases and 0 bases, there was a span of 12 bases. Germline V lookup: CDR1 DFQATT, CDR2 SNEGSKA (reference sequence). The CDR3 loop reads CSASTGPTSYEQYF. For the CDR3, the DNA is TGCAGTGCTAGTACGGGTCCCACCTCCTACGAGCAGTACTTC.

J is TRBJ2-7 and V is TRBV19, with 9 bases aligning to TRBD1. The J segment lost 0 bases and the V segment lost 3 bases, leaving 3 bases of the junction unmatched. This CDR3 contains 15 residues. In germline, CDR1 is LNHDA, CDR2 SQIVND (reference sequence). CDR3 nucleotides: TGTGCCAGTAGTATGGTGACAGGGGGCTCCTACGAGCAGTACTTC. It specifies CASSMVTGGSYEQYF.

This chain connects TRBV5-1 to TRBJ1-2; D gene unclear. CDR1 and CDR2 from the germline V gene are SGHRS and YFSETQ. This CDR3 contains 12 residues. Trimming stripped 0 bases from V and 4 bases from J, with 4 bases between. This CDR3 reads CASSLDSYGYTF. The CDR3 DNA reads as TGCGCCAGCAGCTTGGACAGCTATGGCTACACCTTC.

V is TRBV28 and J is TRBJ2-3, with 12 bases fitting TRBD2. The CDR3 totals 15 residues. CDR1 and CDR2 from the germline V gene are MDHEN and SYDVKM. The junction had 3 bases not matched to a gene; V was cut back by 5 bases and J by 3 bases. Written as DNA, the CDR3 is TGTGCCAGCAGTAGACTAGCGGGAGCAACAGATACGCAGTATTTT. The encoded protein is CASSRLAGATDTQYF.

The rearrangement joins TRBV11-2 to TRBJ1-3; the D gene is possibly TRBD1 (5 bases). Trimming left V 1 base short and J 5 bases short, with 15 bases between. This CDR3 is built from 16 residues. Germline V CDR1 and CDR2: SGHAT, FQNNGV. CDR3 protein: CASSLAGRGVRNTIYF. DNA for the CDR3: TGTGCCAGCAGCTTAGCCGGCCGGGGGGTCCGAAACACCATATATTTT.

V gene TRBV18 combines with J gene TRBJ2-7; tentatively, D is TRBD2 (7 bases). Germline assignment: CDR1 KGHSH and CDR2 LQKENI. The CDR3 runs to 14 residues. Trimming left V 1 base short and J 2 bases short, with 9 bases between. The CDR3 loop reads CASSPREGAYEQYF. CDR3 in DNA: TGTGCCAGCTCACCACGGGAGGGGGCCTACGAGCAGTACTTC.

J is TRBJ1-1 and V is TRBV5-1; TRBD1 aligns across 12 bases. The CDR3 totals 16 residues. The germline gives CDR1 SGHRS, CDR2 YFSETQ. V was clipped by 5 bases and J by 4 bases; unmatched bases: 9. This CDR3 reads CASRSGQGATGTEAFF. As DNA, the CDR3 is TGCGCCAGCAGGTCGGGACAGGGGGCGACTGGCACTGAAGCTTTCTTT.

The gene calls are TRBV29-1 and TRBJ2-5; tentatively, D is TRBD2 (6 bases). CDR3 length equals 12 residues. Trimming shortened V by 8 bases and J by 4 bases, and 14 bases separated the two germline ends. Germline loops: CDR1 SQVTM, CDR2 ANQGSEA. The CDR3 bases are TGCAGCCTGTTAATGGGGGGAGAGACCCAGTACTTC. This translates into CSLLMGGETQYF.

The V and J genes are TRBV10-3 and TRBJ2-2, with a possible D match to TRBD2 (5 bases). Germline CDR1 and CDR2: ENHRY and SYGVKD. V was cut by 4 bases and J by 6 bases, with 9 bases left in between. This CDR3 has 13 amino acids. The CDR3: CAISGGGPGELFF. As DNA, the CDR3 is TGTGCCATCAGTGGAGGCGGGCCCGGGGAGCTGTTTTTT.

V gene TRBV3-1 (or the pseudogene TRBV3-2) combines with J gene TRBJ2-7, with 10 bases identical to TRBD2. This CDR3 comprises 15 residues. CDR1 LGHDT and CDR2 YNNKEL come from the germline V gene (reference sequence). V trimming: 6 bases; J trimming: 0 bases; junction bases outside the gene matches: 5. CDR3 amino acids: CASSPSSGGSYEQYF. The CDR3 nucleotides read TGTGCCAGCAGTCCTTCTAGCGGGGGCTCCTACGAGCAGTACTTC.

The rearrangement uses TRBV7-2 and TRBJ2-5, with D unresolved. Between the trimmed V and J ends, which lost 2 bases and 7 bases, there was a span of 11 bases. The CDR3 consists of 13 residues. CDR1 is SGHTA, CDR2 FQGNSA, per germline. This CDR3 reads CASSLQKTGTQYF. The DNA of the CDR3 is TGTGCCAGCAGCTTACAGAAGACGGGGACCCAGTACTTC.

This clone was counted only a few times. The chain recombines TRBV6-2 or TRBV6-3 with TRBJ2-6; D not resolved. V was cut by 0 bases and J by 0 bases, with 9 bases left in between. The germline gives CDR1 MNHEY, CDR2 SVGEGT. The CDR3 extends over 17 amino acids. The CDR3 region is CASSYSFVSSGANVLTF. As DNA, the CDR3 is TGTGCCAGCAGTTACTCGTTCGTCAGCTCTGGGGCCAACGTCCTGACTTTC.

The genes are TRBV9 and TRBJ1-6; 7 positions match TRBD1. Germline loops: CDR1 SGDLS, CDR2 YYNGEE. This CDR3 has 15 residues. With 2 bases clipped from V and 8 bases from J, the junction kept 7 bases outside the gene matches. The CDR3 spells CASSVTDRAYSPLHF. The CDR3 DNA reads as TGTGCCAGCAGCGTGACCGACAGGGCCTATTCACCCCTCCACTTT.

The sample holds one count of this clone. The V gene is TRBV7-6, the J gene TRBJ1-3; 9 bases are a match to TRBD1. CDR3 length equals 15 residues. The germline CDR1 and CDR2 sequences are SGHVS and FNYEAQ. Trimming took 0 bases from V and 11 from J; bases not matched to a gene: 8. CDR3 amino acids: CASSLAGTGNNAIYF. The CDR3 nucleotides read TGTGCCAGCAGCTTAGCCGGGACAGGGAATAACGCCATATATTTT. The variable domain in full, with the rest retrieved from reference TRBV7-6 and TRBJ1-3, is GAGVSQSPRYKVTKRGQDVALRCDPISGHVSLYWYRQALGQGPEFLTYFNYEAQQDKSGLPNDRFSAERPEGSISTLTIQRTEQRDSAMYRCASSLAGTGNNAIYFGEGSWLTVV.

The genes are TRBV12-3 or TRBV12-4 and TRBJ2-7; 11 positions agree with TRBD2. The CDR3 extends over 13 amino acids. The ends lost 6 bases at V and 5 bases at J; junction bases unmatched: 3. Written as DNA, the CDR3 is TGTGCCAGCAGGTCTAGCGGGAGGAACGAGCAGTACTTC. It translates to CASRSSGRNEQYF.